This TCR beta chain was sequenced in a study of OX40 agonist ivuxolimab in advanced cancers. This clone was observed once. No antigen is known for it. The data were produced by immunoSEQ multiplex PCR, yet TCRdb's version contains in-frame clones alone and is incomplete. In the table there are roughly 64,000 clones, approximately 88% of which are singletons. CDR1 LNHDA and CDR2 SQIVND come from the germline V gene (reference sequence). V was cut by 4 bases and J by 4 bases, with 16 bases left in between. This CDR3 is built from 15 residues. Points from the study as a whole: In the expanded peripheral T cells, antigen specificity was never determined.

The material sequenced was CD4+ or CD8+ T cells sorted from blood, taken in a trial of the OX40 agonist ivuxolimab. This clonotype was obtained from an adult with an advanced solid tumor such as melanoma, head and neck, liver or kidney cancer. The chain employs TRBV19 and TRBJ2-5; tentatively, D is TRBD1 (6 bases). For the CDR3, the DNA is TGTGCCAGTAGTAAACGAACAGGGATGGGAGAGACCCAGTACTTC. Amino acid sequence: CASSKRTGMGETQYF.